This TCR beta chain was identified during a study of blood T cell repertoires in COVID-19. The overall study: Acute-phase and convalescent COVID-19 samples originated in the United States, Italy and Spain.

Clones were read by immunoSEQ multiplex PCR, and TCRdb kept only the in-frame ones, dropping some. The table lists around 40,000 clones, roughly 85% of them singletons. The CDR3 contains 16 residues. Germline V gene data show CDR1 as SEHNR and CDR2 as FQNEAQ (reference sequence). Unmatched junction bases numbered 3, after V lost 0 bases and J lost 2 bases. Sequences were obtained from peripheral blood. The chain has TRBV7-9 and TRBJ2-3, with 9 positions matching TRBD2. This clonotype was sampled from a man aged 55 to 70 with active COVID-19. In DNA, the CDR3 is TGTGCCAGCAGCTTAGCGACTAGCGGAAACACAGATACGCAGTATTTT. Translated: CASSLATSGNTDTQYF.